This is a list of T cell receptor beta chains from one sample in a study of blood T cell repertoires in COVID-19. Here immunoSEQ multiplex PCR was the method, and the copy in TCRdb shows in-frame clones only, minus some. The sample holds about 310,000 clones, roughly 87% seen once. Sequenced input: PBMCs or T cells enriched from blood (not recorded which). These receptors were collected from a woman between 18 and 30 years old who had recovered from COVID-19. Both conserved end residues are part of each CDR3. The D gene is left open where the match is weak. The size field is filled for only some rows; it gives once, few, many or a size class.

TRBJ2-7,NA,NA,TRBV7-3,TGTGCCAGCAGCTTACTACGGGAGTTGCAGTACTTC,CASSLLRELQYF
TRBJ2-7,NA,TRBD2,TRBV5-4,TGTGCCAGCAGCTTGGACATGCGGGAGGCTGAATACGAGCAGTACTTC,CASSLDMREAEYEQYF
TRBJ1-1,NA,NA,TRBV9,TGTGCCAGCTCACCTTTGCGGACTGAAGCTTTCTTT,CASSPLRTEAFF
TRBJ1-6,NA,NA,TRBV5-6,TGTGCCAGCAGCTTTATTACAGGTGGTGGGGTGAGGTATAATTCACCCCTCCACTTT,CASSFITGGGVRYNSPLHF
TRBJ2-5,once,TRBD1,TRBV9,TGTGCCAGCAGCGCCACTGGGACAGGGCCCCAAGAGACCCAGTACTTC,CASSATGTGPQETQYF
TRBJ2-7,few,NA,TRBV21-1,TGTGCCAGCAGCCCTCACCCCGGGGACAGGGGCCAGGGCGAGCAGTACTTC,CASSPHPGDRGQGEQYF
TRBJ2-1,few,TRBD1,TRBV7-2,TGTGCCAGCAGCTTACAAGGACAGGATGAGCAGTTCTTC,CASSLQGQDEQFF
TRBJ2-7,NA,TRBD1,TRBV6-2/TRBV6-3,TGTGCCAGCAGTTTGCGCGAGGGTAGGGACAGGGACTACGAGCAGTACTTC,CASSLREGRDRDYEQYF
TRBJ1-1,NA,NA,TRBV19,TGTGCCGTTGCAGACAGGTTGAACACTGAAGCTTTCTTT,CAVADRLNTEAFF
TRBJ2-5,NA,NA,TRBV19,TGTGCCAGTAGTATATCCCGTGAGGAGACCCAGTACTTC,CASSISREETQYF
TRBJ1-1,NA,NA,TRBV21-1,TGTGCCAGCAGCAAACTACGGTTACCCACCAACCACCCTATAAACACTGAAGCTTTCTTT,CASSKLRLPTNHPINTEAFF
TRBJ1-5,NA,TRBD1,TRBV28,TGTGCCAGCAGCGGTCGGACAGGAACCTATAGCAATCAGCCCCAGCATTTT,CASSGRTGTYSNQPQHF
TRBJ2-7,NA,NA,TRBV5-1,TGCGCCAGCAGCTTGGAGAGCAACTCCTACGAGCAGTACTTC,CASSLESNSYEQYF
TRBJ1-3,once,NA,TRBV29-1,TGCAGCTTACGGGACTGCATTCTCGGAAACACCATATATTTT,CSLRDCILGNTIYF
TRBJ1-2,NA,NA,TRBV19,TGTGCCAGTAGTCCCCGACAGCCCTATGGCTACACCTTC,CASSPRQPYGYTF
TRBJ2-1,NA,TRBD2,TRBV19,TGTGCCAGTAGTTTAGAACCGGGACTAGCGGGAGGGAGGAACAATGAGCAGTTCTTC,CASSLEPGLAGGRNNEQFF
TRBJ1-5,NA,TRBD1,TRBV6-5,TGTGCCAGCATCCGGGGGGGGACAGACAATCAGCCCCAGCATTTT,CASIRGGTDNQPQHF
TRBJ1-1,NA,NA,TRBV21-1,TGTGCCAGCAGCAAGCGGCGGCAGGGGAAGGACACTGAAGCTTTCTTT,CASSKRRQGKDTEAFF
TRBJ1-2,NA,NA,TRBV7-9,TGTGCCAGCAGCCCCGAGGGGGAGGGGTACTATGGCTACACCTTC,CASSPEGEGYYGYTF
TRBJ1-4,NA,NA,TRBV30,TGTGCCTGGGGTCCCGAGGGTGAAAAACTGTTTTTT,CAWGPEGEKLFF
TRBJ1-2,NA,NA,TRBV6-2/TRBV6-3,TGTGCCAGCAGTCCGAGGACTCGGCGGTATGGCTACACCTTC,CASSPRTRRYGYTF
TRBJ2-7,NA,TRBD1,TRBV2,TGTGCCAACGGACAGGGAAATTACGAGCAGTACTTC,CANGQGNYEQYF
TRBJ2-1,NA,NA,TRBV6-2/TRBV6-3,TGTGCCAGCAGTTACTCTAGAGACAATGAGCAGTTCTTC,CASSYSRDNEQFF